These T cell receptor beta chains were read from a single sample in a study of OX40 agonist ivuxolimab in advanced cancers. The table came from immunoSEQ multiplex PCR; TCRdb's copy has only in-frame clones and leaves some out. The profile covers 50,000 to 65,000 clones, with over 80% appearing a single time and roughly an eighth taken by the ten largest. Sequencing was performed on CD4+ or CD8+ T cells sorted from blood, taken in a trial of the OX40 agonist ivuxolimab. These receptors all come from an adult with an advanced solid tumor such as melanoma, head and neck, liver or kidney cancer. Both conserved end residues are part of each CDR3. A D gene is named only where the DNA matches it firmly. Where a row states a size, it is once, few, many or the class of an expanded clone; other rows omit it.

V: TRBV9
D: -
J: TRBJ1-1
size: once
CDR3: CASSTRPYTEAFF
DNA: TGTGCCAGCAGCACCCGTCCCTACACTGAAGCTTTCTTT

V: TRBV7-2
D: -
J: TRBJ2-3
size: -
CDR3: CASSFAPITDTQYF
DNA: TGTGCCAGCAGCTTCGCTCCTATCACAGATACGCAGTATTTT

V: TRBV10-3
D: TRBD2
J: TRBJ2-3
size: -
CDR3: CAISTSGGALSTDTQYF
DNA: TGTGCCATCAGTACTAGCGGGGGGGCCCTTAGCACAGATACGCAGTATTTT

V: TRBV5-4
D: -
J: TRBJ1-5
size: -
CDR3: CASSLAPVSNQPQHF
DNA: TGTGCCAGCAGCTTGGCCCCAGTGAGCAATCAGCCCCAGCATTTT

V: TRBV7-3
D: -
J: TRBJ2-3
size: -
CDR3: CASSPVGDLGDTQYF
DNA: TGTGCCAGCAGCCCCGTCGGCGATCTGGGAGATACGCAGTATTTT

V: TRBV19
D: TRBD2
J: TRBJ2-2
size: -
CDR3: CASSLSGTNTGELFF
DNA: TGTGCCAGTAGTTTGAGCGGGACCAACACCGGGGAGCTGTTTTTT

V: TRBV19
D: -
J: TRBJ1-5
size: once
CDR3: CASSHGYSNQPQHF
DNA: TGTGCCAGTAGTCACGGATATAGCAATCAGCCCCAGCATTTT

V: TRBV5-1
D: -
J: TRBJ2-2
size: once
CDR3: CASSLESFDTGELFF
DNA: TGCGCCAGCAGCTTGGAGTCGTTTGACACCGGGGAGCTGTTTTTT

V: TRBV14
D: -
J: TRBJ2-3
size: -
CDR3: CASSQEGRGQDTQYF
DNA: TGTGCCAGCAGCCAAGAAGGGAGGGGGCAAGATACGCAGTATTTT

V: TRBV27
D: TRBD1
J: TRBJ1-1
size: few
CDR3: CASSKGGAGNTEAFF
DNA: TGTGCCAGCAGTAAAGGGGGCGCAGGGAACACTGAAGCTTTCTTT

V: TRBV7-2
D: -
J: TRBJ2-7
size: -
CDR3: CASSLVWFYEQYF
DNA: TGTGCCAGCAGCTTAGTTTGGTTCTACGAGCAGTACTTC

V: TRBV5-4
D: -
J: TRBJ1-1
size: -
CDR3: CASSPRGNYMNTEAFF
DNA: TGTGCCAGCAGCCCGAGGGGGAATTACATGAACACTGAAGCTTTCTTT

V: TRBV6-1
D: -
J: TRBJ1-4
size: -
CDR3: CASSEFPQNEKLFF
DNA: TGTGCCAGCAGTGAATTCCCCCAGAATGAAAAACTGTTTTTT

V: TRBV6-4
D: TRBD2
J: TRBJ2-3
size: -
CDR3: CASSEEAGSSGSTDTQYF
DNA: TGTGCCAGCAGTGAGGAAGCGGGATCTAGCGGTAGCACAGATACGCAGTATTTT

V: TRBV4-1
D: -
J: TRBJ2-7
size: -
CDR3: CASSQAETDYEQYF
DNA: TGCGCCAGCAGCCAAGCTGAGACAGACTACGAGCAGTACTTC

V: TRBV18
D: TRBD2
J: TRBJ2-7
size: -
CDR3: CASSPTLAGPNEQYF
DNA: TGTGCCAGCTCACCAACACTAGCGGGACCCAACGAGCAGTACTTC

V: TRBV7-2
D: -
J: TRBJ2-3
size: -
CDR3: CAGSGLADTQYF
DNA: TGTGCCGGGTCGGGGTTGGCAGATACGCAGTATTTT

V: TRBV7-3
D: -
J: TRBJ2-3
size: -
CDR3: CASSLTAVGSTDTQYF
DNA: TGTGCCAGCAGCTTAACGGCGGTGGGTAGCACAGATACGCAGTATTTT

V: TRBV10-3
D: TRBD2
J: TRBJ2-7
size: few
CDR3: CAASRGGPVEQYF
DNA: TGTGCCGCCTCCCGGGGGGGGCCTGTGGAGCAGTACTTC

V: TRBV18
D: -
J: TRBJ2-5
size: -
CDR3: CASSPQTKETQYF
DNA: TGTGCCAGCTCACCGCAGACAAAAGAGACCCAGTACTTC

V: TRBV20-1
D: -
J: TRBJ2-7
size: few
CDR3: CSASGTRGWYF
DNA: TGCAGTGCTAGCGGAACTCGGGGCTGGTACTTC

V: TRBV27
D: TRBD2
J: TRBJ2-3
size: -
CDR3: CASSKHGLERYF
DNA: TGTGCCAGCAGCAAACACGGACTAGAGAGGTATTTT

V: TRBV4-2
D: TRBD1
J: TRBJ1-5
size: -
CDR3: CASSQGGTGGQPQHF
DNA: TGTGCCAGCAGCCAAGGTGGGACAGGGGGGCAGCCCCAGCATTTT

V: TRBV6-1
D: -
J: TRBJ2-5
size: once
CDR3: CASSAMYPNSGETQYF
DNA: TGTGCCAGCAGTGCTATGTATCCTAACTCGGGGGAGACCCAGTACTTC

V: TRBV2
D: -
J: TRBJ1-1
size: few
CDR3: CASSEGAGNTEAFF
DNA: TGTGCCAGCAGTGAAGGGGCGGGGAACACTGAAGCTTTCTTT

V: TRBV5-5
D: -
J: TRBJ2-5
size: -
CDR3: CASSLAVQETQYF
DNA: TGTGCCAGCAGCTTGGCGGTCCAAGAGACCCAGTACTTC

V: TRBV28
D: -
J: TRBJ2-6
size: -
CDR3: CASSRDWGSSGANVLTF
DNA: TGTGCCAGCAGCCGAGACTGGGGATCATCTGGGGCCAACGTCCTGACTTTC